This T cell receptor (beta chain) was profiled in a study of T cells in localized non-small cell lung cancer. Turning to this clone: Its specificity is not known.

The protocol was immunoSEQ multiplex PCR, while the TCRdb copy is restricted to in-frame clones and leaves out a portion. The sample records tens of thousands of clones, around 84% being singletons. Study results and limitations: Adjacent lung held a median roughly 60 of the top 100 tumor clones. Of the tissues analyzed, uninvolved adjacent lung showed maximal T cell clonality, greater than tumor.

The sequences come from peripheral blood, collected before any cancer treatment. The TCR sequence derives from a female donor at least 60 years old with stage I lung adenocarcinoma.

The DNA for the CDR3 is TGTGCCAGTAGTATAGTAAGGGGTGTGGGCTATGGCTACACCTTC. Its protein is CASSIVRGVGYGYTF. The V call is TRBV19, the J call TRBJ1-2; TRBD1 is a possible D gene (5 bases). The V end was cut by 1 base, the J end by 4 bases, with 13 bases between. CDR1 LNHDA and CDR2 SQIVND come from the germline V gene (reference sequence). This CDR3 is 15 amino acids long.